These 12 T cell receptor beta chains were all obtained from the same sample, sequenced in a study of T cell changes during pregnancy in multiple sclerosis. The assay was immunoSEQ multiplex PCR, and TCRdb's table has in-frame clones only and misses some. The sample has 30,000 to 45,000 clones, over 80% seen once. The starting material was CD8+ T cells from peripheral blood mononuclear cells, obtained before pregnancy. These receptors all stem from a female donor with multiple sclerosis, enrolled in a pregnancy study.

The chain is built from TRBV27 and TRBJ1-4; D gene uncertain. The CDR3 covers 15 residues. Trimming took 5 bases from V and 0 from J, leaving 10 bases between them. Germline CDR1 MNHEY, CDR2 SMNVEV (reference sequence). In DNA form, the CDR3 reads TGTGCCAGCAGTCCCTACACAGCAACTAATGAAAAACTGTTTTTT. The encoded protein is CASSPYTATNEKLFF. Full variable domain (outside the CDR3, taken from reference TRBV27 and TRBJ1-4): EAQVTQNPRYLITVTGKKLTVTCSQNMNHEYMSWYRQDPGLGLRQIYYSMNVEVTDKGDVPEGYKVSRKEKRNFPLILESPSPNQTSLYFCASSPYTATNEKLFFGSGTQLSVL.

CDR3 sequence reads: CASSLAVGGYQPQHF. The DNA for the CDR3 is TGTGCCAGCAGCTTAGCGGTAGGGGGCTATCAGCCCCAGCATTTT. The gene calls are TRBV7-2 and TRBJ1-5, with 7 bases fitting TRBD1. The V segment lost 0 bases and the J segment 5 bases; nucleotides outside the gene matches: 4. Germline assignment: CDR1 SGHTA and CDR2 FQGNSA. There are 15 residues in the CDR3.

The V and J genes are TRBV7-9 and TRBJ2-3; D is unclear. Trimming removed 4 bases at V and 3 bases at J, with 11 bases between. Germline lookup yields CDR1 SEHNR and CDR2 FQNEAQ (reference sequence). The CDR3 covers 14 residues. CDR3 DNA sequence: TGTGCCAGCAGCTCCCCCGAGAGGACAGATACGCAGTATTTT. It encodes CASSSPERTDTQYF.

The gene calls are TRBV6-5 and TRBJ2-1; 8 nucleotides align to TRBD2. The CDR3 has 14 residues. J gave up 7 bases and V 6 bases, and 8 bases lay outside the gene matches. Germline V gives CDR1 MNHEY, CDR2 SVGAGI. CDR3 residues: CASSPASGRNEQFF. The CDR3 DNA follows: TGTGCCAGCAGCCCGGCCAGCGGGAGAAATGAGCAGTTCTTC.

V is TRBV28 and J is TRBJ1-3; TRBD1 matches 7 bases. V shed 8 bases, J shed 16 bases, and the junction held 11 bases outside the gene matches. The CDR3 covers 11 residues. The germline gives CDR1 MDHEN, CDR2 SYDVKM. The CDR3 reads CASSVGTAFYF. CDR3 bases: TGTGCCAGCTCAGTCGGGACAGCCTTTTATTTT.

This chain uses TRBV11-2 with TRBJ2-5; D is perhaps TRBD2 (6 bases). The CDR3 totals 16 residues. The germline V gene encodes CDR1 SGHAT and CDR2 FQNNGV. Trimming removed 4 bases at V and 3 bases at J, with 18 bases between. The CDR3 DNA is TGTGCCAGCAGCTCCCTGACTAGTAGAGGAAAAGAGACCCAGTACTTC. The encoded protein is CASSSLTSRGKETQYF.

In its sample, this clone was seen once. This sequence joins TRBV27 and TRBJ2-1; D is ambiguous. Trimming cost V 2 bases and J 11 bases, with 13 bases left between them. CDR3 size: 13 residues. Germline V gene sequence: CDR1 MNHEY, CDR2 SMNVEV (reference sequence). This CDR3 reads CASSLTSLSQQFF. The DNA of the CDR3 is TGTGCCAGCAGTTTAACCTCACTTAGTCAGCAGTTCTTC.

This clone is a singleton in its sample. The chain links TRBV30 to TRBJ2-7; D is possibly TRBD2 (6 bases). Germline V CDR1 and CDR2: GTSNPN, SVGIG (reference sequence). V lost 1 base and J 6 bases, leaving 13 bases between the germline ends. The CDR3 runs 13 residues. The CDR3 here is CAWSGRGIAEQYF. For the CDR3, the DNA is TGTGCCTGGAGTGGCCGGGGGATTGCCGAGCAGTACTTC.

The V gene is TRBV4-2, the J gene TRBJ2-5; 9 nucleotides align to TRBD2. The CDR3 is 17 amino acids. Germline loops: CDR1 LGHNA, CDR2 YNFKEQ. With 0 bases clipped from V and 1 base from J, the junction kept 6 bases outside the gene matches. CDR3 loop: CASSQESASGVQETQYF. CDR3 DNA sequence: TGTGCCAGCAGCCAAGAAAGTGCTAGCGGGGTCCAAGAGACCCAGTACTTC.

This clone was recorded a few times. The chain combines TRBV9 with TRBJ2-5; 12 nucleotides align to TRBD2. The germline V gene has CDR1 SGDLS and CDR2 YYNGEE. The CDR3 is 15 amino acids. The J segment lost 2 bases and the V segment lost 5 bases, leaving 4 bases of the junction unmatched. CDR3 residues: CASSGGLAGQETQYF. The CDR3 nucleotides read TGTGCCAGCAGTGGAGGACTAGCGGGGCAAGAGACCCAGTACTTC.

The chain uses TRBV5-6 and TRBJ1-1; D is uncertain. This CDR3 region has 15 residues. CDR1 is SGHDT and CDR2 is YYEEEE in the germline V gene. Trimming took off 4 bases at V and 0 bases at J, with 13 bases between the two ends. CDR3 nucleotides: TGTGCCAGCAGCCACGAGGTGAACATGAACACTGAAGCTTTCTTT. Protein: CASSHEVNMNTEAFF.

The rearrangement links TRBV5-1 to TRBJ1-2, with 8 bases identical to TRBD1. Trimming cost V 7 bases and J 5 bases; bases outside gene matches: 7. The CDR3 loop spans 13 amino acids. In germline, CDR1 is SGHRS, CDR2 YFSETQ. CDR3 sequence (DNA): TGCGCCAGCTCCACGGACAGGGCATATGGCTACACCTTC. Residues: CASSTDRAYGYTF.